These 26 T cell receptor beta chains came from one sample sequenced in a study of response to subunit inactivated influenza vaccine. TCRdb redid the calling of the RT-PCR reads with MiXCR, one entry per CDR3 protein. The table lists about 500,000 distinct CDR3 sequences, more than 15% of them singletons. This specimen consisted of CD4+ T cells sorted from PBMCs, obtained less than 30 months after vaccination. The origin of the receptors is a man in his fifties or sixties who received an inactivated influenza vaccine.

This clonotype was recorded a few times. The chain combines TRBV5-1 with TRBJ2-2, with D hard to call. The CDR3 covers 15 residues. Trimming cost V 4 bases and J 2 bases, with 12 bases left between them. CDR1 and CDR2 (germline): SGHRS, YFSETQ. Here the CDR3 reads CASSPRTDNTGELFF. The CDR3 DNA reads TGCGCCAGCAGCCCCAGGACGGACAACACCGGGGAGCTGTTTTTT.

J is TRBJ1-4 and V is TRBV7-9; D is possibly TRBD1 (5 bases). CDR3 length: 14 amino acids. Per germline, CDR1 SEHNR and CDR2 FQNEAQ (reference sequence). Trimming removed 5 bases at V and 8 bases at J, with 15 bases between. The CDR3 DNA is TGTGCCAGCAGCCCTGGGGCAAACCGGGAAAAACTGTTTTTT. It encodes CASSPGANREKLFF.

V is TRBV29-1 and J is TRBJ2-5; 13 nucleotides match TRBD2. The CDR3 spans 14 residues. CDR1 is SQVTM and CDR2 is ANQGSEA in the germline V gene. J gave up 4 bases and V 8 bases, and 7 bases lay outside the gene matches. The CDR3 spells CSSGLAGRGETQYF. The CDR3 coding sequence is TGCAGCTCGGGACTAGCGGGGCGGGGAGAGACCCAGTACTTC.

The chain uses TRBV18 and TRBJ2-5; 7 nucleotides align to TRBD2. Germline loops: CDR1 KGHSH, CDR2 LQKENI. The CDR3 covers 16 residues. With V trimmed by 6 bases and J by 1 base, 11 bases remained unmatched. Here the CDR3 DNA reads TGTGCCAGCTCGTCCTTCGGTACTAGCGTCCAAGAGACCCAGTACTTC. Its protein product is CASSSFGTSVQETQYF.

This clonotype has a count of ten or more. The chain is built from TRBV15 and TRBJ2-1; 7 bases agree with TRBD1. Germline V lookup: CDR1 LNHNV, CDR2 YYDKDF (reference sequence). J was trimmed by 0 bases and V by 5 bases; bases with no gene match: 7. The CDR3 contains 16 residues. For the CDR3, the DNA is TGTGCCACCAGCGGTGGACAGGTATCCTCCTACAATGAGCAGTTCTTC. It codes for CATSGGQVSSYNEQFF.

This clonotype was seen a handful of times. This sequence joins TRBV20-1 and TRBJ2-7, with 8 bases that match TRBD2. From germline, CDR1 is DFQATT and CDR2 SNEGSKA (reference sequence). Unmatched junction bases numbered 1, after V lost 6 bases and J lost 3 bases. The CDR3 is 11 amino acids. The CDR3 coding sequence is TGCAGTGCCCTAGCGGGCTACGAGCAGTACTTC. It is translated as CSALAGYEQYF.

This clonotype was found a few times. Here the CDR3 reads CASSSGTNNNEQFF. CDR3 nucleotides: TGCGCCAGCAGCTCCGGGACGAACAACAATGAGCAGTTCTTC. The rearrangement joins TRBV5-1 to TRBJ2-1; D tentatively reads TRBD1 or TRBD2 (5 bases each). The germline V gene encodes CDR1 SGHRS and CDR2 YFSETQ. V lost 3 bases, J lost 5 bases, and 12 bases lay in between. The CDR3 contains 14 residues.

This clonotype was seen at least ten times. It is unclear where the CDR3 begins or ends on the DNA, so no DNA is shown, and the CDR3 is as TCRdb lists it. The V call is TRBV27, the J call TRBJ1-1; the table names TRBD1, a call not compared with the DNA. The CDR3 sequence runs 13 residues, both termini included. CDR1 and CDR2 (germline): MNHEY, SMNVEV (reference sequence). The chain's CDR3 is CASSTSGGGVPFF.

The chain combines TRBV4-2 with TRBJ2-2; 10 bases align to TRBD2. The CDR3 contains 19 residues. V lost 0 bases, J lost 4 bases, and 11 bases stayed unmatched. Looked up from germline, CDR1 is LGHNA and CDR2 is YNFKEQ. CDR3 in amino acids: CASSQDLVAGGRGTGELFF. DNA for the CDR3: TGTGCCAGCAGCCAAGATCTGGTAGCGGGGGGTCGGGGCACCGGGGAGCTGTTTTTT.

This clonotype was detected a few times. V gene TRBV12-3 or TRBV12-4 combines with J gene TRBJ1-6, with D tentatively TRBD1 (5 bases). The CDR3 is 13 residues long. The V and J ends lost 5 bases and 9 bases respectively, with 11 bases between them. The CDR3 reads CASSLSGFSPLHF. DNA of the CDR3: TGTGCCAGCAGTCTGTCAGGGTTTTCACCCCTCCACTTT.

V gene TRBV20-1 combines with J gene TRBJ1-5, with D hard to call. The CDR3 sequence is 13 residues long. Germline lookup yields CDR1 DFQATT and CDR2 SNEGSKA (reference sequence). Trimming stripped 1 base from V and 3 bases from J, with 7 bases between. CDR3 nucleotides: TGCAGTGCTAGAGGTGGGGTCAATCAGCCCCAGCATTTT. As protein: CSARGGVNQPQHF.

The DNA of the CDR3 is TGTGCCAGCTCGACCCGATGGGGGGGGGGCACCGGGGAGCTGTTTTTT. Its translation is CASSTRWGGGTGELFF. The chain links TRBV6-1 to TRBJ2-2; the match to TRBD2 covers 7 bases. Germline-derived CDR1 and CDR2 are MNHNS and SASEGT. The CDR3 covers 16 residues. V shed 8 bases and J 4 bases; nucleotides not matched to a gene: 13.

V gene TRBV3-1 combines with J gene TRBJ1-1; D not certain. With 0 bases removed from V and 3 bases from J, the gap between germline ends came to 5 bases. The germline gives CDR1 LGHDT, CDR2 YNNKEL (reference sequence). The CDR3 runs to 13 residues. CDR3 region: CASSQEAYTEAFF. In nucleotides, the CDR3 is TGTGCCAGCAGCCAAGAAGCGTACACTGAAGCTTTCTTT. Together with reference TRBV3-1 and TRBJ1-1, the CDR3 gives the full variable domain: DTAVSQTPKYLVTQMGNDKSIKCEQNLGHDTMYWYKQDSKKFLKIMFSYNNKELIINETVPNRFSPKSPDKAHLNLHINSLELGDSAVYFCASSQEAYTEAFFGQGTRLTVV.

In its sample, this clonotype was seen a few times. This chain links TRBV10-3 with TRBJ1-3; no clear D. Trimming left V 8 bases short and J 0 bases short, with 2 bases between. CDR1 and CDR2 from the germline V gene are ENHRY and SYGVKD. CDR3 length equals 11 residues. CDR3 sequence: CAIFSGNTIYF. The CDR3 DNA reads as TGTGCCATCTTCTCTGGAAACACCATATATTTT.

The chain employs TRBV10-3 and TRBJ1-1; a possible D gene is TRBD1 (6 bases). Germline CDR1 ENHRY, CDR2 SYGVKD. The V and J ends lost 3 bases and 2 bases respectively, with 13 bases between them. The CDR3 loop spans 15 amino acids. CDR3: CAISDPGQFNTEAFF. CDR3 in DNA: TGTGCCATCAGTGACCCCGGACAGTTCAACACTGAAGCTTTCTTT.

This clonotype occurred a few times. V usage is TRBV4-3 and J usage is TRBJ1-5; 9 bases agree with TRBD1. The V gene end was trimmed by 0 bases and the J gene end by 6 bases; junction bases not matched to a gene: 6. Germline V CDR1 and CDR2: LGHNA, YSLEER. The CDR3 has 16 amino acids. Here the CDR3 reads CASSQDIDRGIQPQHF. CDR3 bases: TGCGCCAGCAGCCAAGATATAGACAGGGGGATTCAGCCCCAGCATTTT.

The CDR3 protein is CSARRGHMNTEAFF. CDR3 coding DNA: TGCAGTGCTAGAAGGGGACACATGAACACTGAAGCTTTCTTT. V and J are TRBV20-1 and TRBJ1-1, with D possibly being TRBD1 (6 bases). This CDR3 has 14 amino acids. V was clipped by 2 bases and J by 0 bases, with 10 bases between them. Germline V CDR1 and CDR2: DFQATT, SNEGSKA (reference sequence).

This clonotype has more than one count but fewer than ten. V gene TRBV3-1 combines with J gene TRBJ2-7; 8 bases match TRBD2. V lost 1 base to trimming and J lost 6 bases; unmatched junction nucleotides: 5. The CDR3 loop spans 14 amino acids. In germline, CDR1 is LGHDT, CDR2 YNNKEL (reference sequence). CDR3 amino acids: CASSQAGGPSEQYF. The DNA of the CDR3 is TGTGCCAGCAGCCAAGCGGGAGGGCCTTCCGAGCAGTACTTC.

Here the CDR3 reads CSASVQSDEQFF. The DNA of the CDR3 is TGCAGTGCTAGTGTCCAAAGCGATGAGCAGTTCTTC. V is TRBV20-1 and J is TRBJ2-1, with D hard to call. V was clipped by 3 bases and J by 8 bases, with 11 bases between them. This CDR3 is 12 amino acids long. The germline V gene encodes CDR1 DFQATT and CDR2 SNEGSKA (reference sequence).

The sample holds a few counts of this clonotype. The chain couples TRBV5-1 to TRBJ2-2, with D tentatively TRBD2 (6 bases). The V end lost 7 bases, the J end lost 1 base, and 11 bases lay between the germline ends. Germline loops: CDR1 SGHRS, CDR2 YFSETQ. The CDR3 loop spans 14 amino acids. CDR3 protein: CASWEEQNTGELFF. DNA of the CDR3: TGCGCCAGCTGGGAGGAGCAGAACACCGGGGAGCTGTTTTTT.

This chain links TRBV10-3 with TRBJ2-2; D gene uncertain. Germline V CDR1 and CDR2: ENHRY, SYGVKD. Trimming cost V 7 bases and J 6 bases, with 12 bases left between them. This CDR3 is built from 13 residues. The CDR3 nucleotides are TGTGCCATCAAGATGGATCAGGCCGGGGAGCTGTTTTTT. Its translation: CAIKMDQAGELFF.

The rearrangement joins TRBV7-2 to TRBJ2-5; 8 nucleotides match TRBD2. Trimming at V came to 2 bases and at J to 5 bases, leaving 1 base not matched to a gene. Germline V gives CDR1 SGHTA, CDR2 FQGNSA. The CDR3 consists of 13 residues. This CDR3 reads CASSLSSGETQYF. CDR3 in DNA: TGTGCCAGCAGCTTATCTAGCGGGGAGACCCAGTACTTC.

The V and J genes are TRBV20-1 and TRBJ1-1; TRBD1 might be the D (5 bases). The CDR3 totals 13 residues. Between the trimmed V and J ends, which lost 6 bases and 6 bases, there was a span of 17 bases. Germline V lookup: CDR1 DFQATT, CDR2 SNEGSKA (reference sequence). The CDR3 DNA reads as TGCAGTGCGAGCCCAGGGTTCAACGCTGAAGCTTTCTTT. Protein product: CSASPGFNAEAFF.

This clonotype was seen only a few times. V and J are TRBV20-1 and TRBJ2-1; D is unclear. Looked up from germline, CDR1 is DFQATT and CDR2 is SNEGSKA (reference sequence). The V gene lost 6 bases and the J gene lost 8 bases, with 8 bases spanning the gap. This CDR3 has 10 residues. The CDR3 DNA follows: TGCAGTGCCGCCCCCTATGAGCAGTTCTTC. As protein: CSAAPYEQFF.

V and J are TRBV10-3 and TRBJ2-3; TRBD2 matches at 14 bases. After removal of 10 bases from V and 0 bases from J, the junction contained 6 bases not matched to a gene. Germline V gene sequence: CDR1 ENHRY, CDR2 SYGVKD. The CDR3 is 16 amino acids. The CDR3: CATGTSGGASTDTQYF. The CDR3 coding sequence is TGTGCCACTGGGACTAGCGGGGGAGCTAGCACAGATACGCAGTATTTT.

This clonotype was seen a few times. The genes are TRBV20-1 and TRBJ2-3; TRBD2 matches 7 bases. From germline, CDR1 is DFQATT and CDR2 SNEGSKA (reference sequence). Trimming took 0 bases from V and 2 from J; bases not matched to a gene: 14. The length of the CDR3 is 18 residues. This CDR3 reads CSARDQIRTGGPTDTQYF. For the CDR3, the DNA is TGCAGTGCTAGAGATCAAATCCGGACGGGAGGACCCACAGATACGCAGTATTTT.